This TCR beta chain was identified during a study of blood T cell repertoires in COVID-19. The assay was immunoSEQ multiplex PCR, and TCRdb's table has in-frame clones only and misses some. The table lists 50,000 to 75,000 clones, 90% to 95% of them singletons, with roughly 3% in the top ten. Trimming removed 6 bases from V and 1 base from J, with 12 bases in between. The CDR3 runs to 14 residues. Germline-derived CDR1 and CDR2 are LNHDA and SQIVND (reference sequence). V and J are TRBV19 and TRBJ1-1, with D possibly matching TRBD1 (6 bases). This receptor was taken from a man between 65 and 85 years old with active COVID-19. The material sequenced was peripheral blood. CDR3 bases: TGTGCCAGTAGGGAACAGGGACCGAACACTGAAGCTTTCTTT. Its protein product is CASREQGPNTEAFF.